Each of the 6 T cell receptor beta chains below was sequenced from the same sample in a study of shared clonotypes between healthy human individuals. TCRdb's table, derived via immunoSEQ multiplex PCR, lists solely in-frame clones and lacks some. The sample records under 2.5 million clones, around 92% being singletons. Sequenced: naive CD4+ T cells from PBMCs. Stated subset: CD45RA+ positively selected. The origin of the receptors is a man in his late teens or twenties in good health. Some clones in this sample may be carry-over from other donors' samples.

The V and J genes are TRBV6-5 and TRBJ2-7; 8 bases agree with TRBD2. Germline V gene lookup returns CDR1 MNHEY and CDR2 SVGAGI. This CDR3 comprises 16 residues. J lost 1 base, V lost 0 bases, and 5 bases had no gene match. CDR3 sequence reads: CASSYSSGGGSYEQYF. In DNA form, the CDR3 reads TGTGCCAGCAGTTACTCGTCGGGAGGGGGTTCCTACGAGCAGTACTTC.

As DNA, the CDR3 is TGTGCCACCAGCGGGTTAAAAGAGACCCAGTACTTC. Protein product: CATSGLKETQYF. The V and J genes are TRBV15 and TRBJ2-5; D unresolved. Germline V gene data show CDR1 as LNHNV and CDR2 as YYDKDF (reference sequence). Trimming removed 5 bases at V and 3 bases at J, with 7 bases between. This CDR3 is 12 amino acids long.

CDR3: CASSLRGGLLQPQHF. The CDR3, as DNA: TGTGCCAGCAGTTTACGGGGTGGATTGCTCCAGCCCCAGCATTTT. The chain carries TRBV27 and TRBJ1-5; D is unclear. V was cut by 2 bases and J by 7 bases, with 15 bases left in between. The CDR3 is 15 amino acids. Germline V gene data show CDR1 as MNHEY and CDR2 as SMNVEV (reference sequence).

The chain has TRBV7-7 and TRBJ2-1; 9 bases line up with TRBD2. J gave up 9 bases and V 5 bases, and 11 bases lay outside the gene matches. The CDR3 consists of 15 residues. From germline, CDR1 is SSHAT and CDR2 FNYEAQ (reference sequence). The CDR3 is CASSATGTSSGEQFF. In DNA, the CDR3 is TGTGCCAGCAGCGCAACCGGGACTAGCTCTGGTGAGCAGTTCTTC.

This chain uses TRBV10-1 with TRBJ1-1; D unclear. The CDR3 is 14 amino acids. V gave up 6 bases and J gave up 1 base, with 12 bases separating them. The germline V gene encodes CDR1 WNHNN and CDR2 SYGVQD (reference sequence). The CDR3 region has the DNA TGCGCCAGCAGCATGACCACAAAGAACACTGAAGCTTTCTTT. Protein product: CASSMTTKNTEAFF.

The rearrangement joins TRBV28 to TRBJ1-1, with D possibly matching TRBD1 (6 bases). The V gene lost 7 bases and the J gene lost 1 base, with 22 bases spanning the gap. Germline V gene lookup returns CDR1 MDHEN and CDR2 SYDVKM. The CDR3 runs to 17 residues. The CDR3 reads CASNFPYRVGGNTEAFF. CDR3 nucleotides: TGTGCCAGCAATTTTCCTTACAGGGTCGGGGGGAACACTGAAGCTTTCTTT.